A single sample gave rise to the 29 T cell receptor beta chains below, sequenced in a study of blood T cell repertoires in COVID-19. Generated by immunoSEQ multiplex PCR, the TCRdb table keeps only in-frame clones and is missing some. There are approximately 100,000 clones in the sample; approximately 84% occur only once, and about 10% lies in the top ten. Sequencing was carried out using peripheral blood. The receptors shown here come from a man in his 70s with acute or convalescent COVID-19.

Here the CDR3 DNA reads TGTGCCAGCAGTACTGCTGGAGGGGGCCCCTATGGCTACACCTTC. Translation: CASSTAGGGPYGYTF. The chain recombines TRBV6-5 with TRBJ1-2; 7 nucleotides line up with TRBD1. Trimming at V came to 5 bases and at J to 4 bases, leaving 10 bases not matched to a gene. Germline loops: CDR1 MNHEY, CDR2 SVGAGI. The CDR3 spans 15 residues.

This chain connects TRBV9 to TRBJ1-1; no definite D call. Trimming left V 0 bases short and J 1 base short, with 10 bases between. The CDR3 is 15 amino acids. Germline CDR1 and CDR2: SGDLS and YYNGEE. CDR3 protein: CASSVAPTSNTEAFF. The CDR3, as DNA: TGTGCCAGCAGCGTAGCCCCCACTTCGAACACTGAAGCTTTCTTT. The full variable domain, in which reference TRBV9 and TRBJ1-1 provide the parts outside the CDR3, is DSGVTQTPKHLITATGQRVTLRCSPRSGDLSVYWYQQSLDQGLQFLIQYYNGEERAKGNILERFSAQQFPDLHSELNLSSLELGDSALYFCASSVAPTSNTEAFFGQGTRLTVV.

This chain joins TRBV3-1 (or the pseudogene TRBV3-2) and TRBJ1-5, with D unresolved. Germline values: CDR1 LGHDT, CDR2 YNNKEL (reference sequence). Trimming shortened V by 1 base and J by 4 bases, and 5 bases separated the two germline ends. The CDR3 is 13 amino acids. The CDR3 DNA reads TGTGCCAGCAGCCAAGGGGAGAATCAGCCCCAGCATTTT. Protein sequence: CASSQGENQPQHF.

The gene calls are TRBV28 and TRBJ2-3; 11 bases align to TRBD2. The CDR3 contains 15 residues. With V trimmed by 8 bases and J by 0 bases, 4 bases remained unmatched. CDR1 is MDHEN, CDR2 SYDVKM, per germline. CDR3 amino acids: CASGTSGFSTDTQYF. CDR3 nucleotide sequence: TGTGCCAGCGGGACTAGCGGTTTTAGCACAGATACGCAGTATTTT.

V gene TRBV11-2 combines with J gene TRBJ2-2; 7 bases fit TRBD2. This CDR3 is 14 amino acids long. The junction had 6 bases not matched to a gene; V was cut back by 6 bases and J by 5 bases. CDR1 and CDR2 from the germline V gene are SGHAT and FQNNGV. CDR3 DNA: TGTGCCAGCAGTCTAGCGGATGGGACCGGGGAGCTGTTTTTT. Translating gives CASSLADGTGELFF. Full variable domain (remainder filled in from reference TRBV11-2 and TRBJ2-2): EAGVAQSPRYKIIEKRQSVAFWCNPISGHATLYWYQQILGQGPKLLIQFQNNGVVDDSQLPKDRFSAERLKGVDSTLKIQPAKLEDSAVYLCASSLADGTGELFFGEGSRLTVL.

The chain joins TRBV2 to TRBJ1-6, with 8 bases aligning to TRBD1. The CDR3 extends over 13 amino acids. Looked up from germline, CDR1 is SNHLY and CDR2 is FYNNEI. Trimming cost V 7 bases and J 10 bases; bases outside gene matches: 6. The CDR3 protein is CASILTGESPLHF. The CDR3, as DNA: TGTGCCAGCATCTTGACAGGGGAGTCACCCCTCCACTTT.

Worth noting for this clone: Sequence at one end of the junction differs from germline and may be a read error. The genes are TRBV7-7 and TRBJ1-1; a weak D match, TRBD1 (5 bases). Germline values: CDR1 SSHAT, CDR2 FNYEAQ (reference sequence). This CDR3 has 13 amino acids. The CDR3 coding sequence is TGTGCTAGCAGCTTGACAGTCCTTACTGAAGCTTTCTTT. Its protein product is CASSLTVLTEAFF.

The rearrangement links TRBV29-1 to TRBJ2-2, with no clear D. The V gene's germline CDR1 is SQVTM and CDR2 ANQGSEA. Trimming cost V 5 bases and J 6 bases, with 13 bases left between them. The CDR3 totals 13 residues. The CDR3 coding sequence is TGCAGCGTTTCGTCCATGTCGGCCGGGGAGCTGTTTTTT. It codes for CSVSSMSAGELFF.

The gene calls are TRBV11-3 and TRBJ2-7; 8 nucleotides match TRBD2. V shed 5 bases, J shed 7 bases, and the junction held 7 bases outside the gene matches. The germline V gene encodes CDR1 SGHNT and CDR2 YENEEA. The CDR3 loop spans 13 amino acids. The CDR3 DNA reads TGTGCCAGCAGCCCAGGTATAGCGGGAGAGCAGTACTTC. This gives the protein CASSPGIAGEQYF.

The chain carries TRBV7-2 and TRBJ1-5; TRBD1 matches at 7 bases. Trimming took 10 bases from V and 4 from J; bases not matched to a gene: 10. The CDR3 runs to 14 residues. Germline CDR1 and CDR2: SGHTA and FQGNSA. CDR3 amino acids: CATSTGTPNQPQHF. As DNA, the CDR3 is TGTGCCACCTCGACAGGGACCCCAAATCAGCCCCAGCATTTT.

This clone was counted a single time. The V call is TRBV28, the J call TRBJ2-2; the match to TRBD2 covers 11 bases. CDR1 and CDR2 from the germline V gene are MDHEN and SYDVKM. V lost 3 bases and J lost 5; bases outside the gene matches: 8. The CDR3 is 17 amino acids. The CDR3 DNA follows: TGTGCCAGCAGTTTTCAACTAGCGGGAGTCTGGACCGGGGAGCTGTTTTTT. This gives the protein CASSFQLAGVWTGELFF. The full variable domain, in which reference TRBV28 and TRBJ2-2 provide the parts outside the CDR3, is DVKVTQSSRYLVKRTGEKVFLECVQDMDHENMFWYRQDPGLGLRLIYFSYDVKMKEKGDIPEGYSVSREKKERFSLILESASTNQTSMYLCASSFQLAGVWTGELFFGEGSRLTVL.

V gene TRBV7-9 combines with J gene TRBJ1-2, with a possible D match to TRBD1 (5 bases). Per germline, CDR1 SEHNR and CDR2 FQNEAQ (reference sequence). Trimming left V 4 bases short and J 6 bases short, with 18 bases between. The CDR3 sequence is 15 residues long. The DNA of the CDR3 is TGTGCCAGCAGCTCCCCAGCTTGGGGAGGGGATGGCTACACCTTC. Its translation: CASSSPAWGGDGYTF. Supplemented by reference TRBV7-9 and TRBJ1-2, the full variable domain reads DTGVSQNPRHKITKRGQNVTFRCDPISEHNRLYWYRQTLGQGPEFLTYFQNEAQLEKSRLLSDRFSAERPKGSFSTLEIQRTEQGDSAMYLCASSSPAWGGDGYTFGSGTRLTVV.

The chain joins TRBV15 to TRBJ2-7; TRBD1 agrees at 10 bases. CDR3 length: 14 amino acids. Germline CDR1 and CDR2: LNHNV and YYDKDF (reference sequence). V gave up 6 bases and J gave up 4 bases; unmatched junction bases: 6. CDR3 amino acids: CATSLGQGEYEQYF. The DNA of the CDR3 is TGTGCCACCAGTCTAGGACAGGGGGAGTACGAGCAGTACTTC.

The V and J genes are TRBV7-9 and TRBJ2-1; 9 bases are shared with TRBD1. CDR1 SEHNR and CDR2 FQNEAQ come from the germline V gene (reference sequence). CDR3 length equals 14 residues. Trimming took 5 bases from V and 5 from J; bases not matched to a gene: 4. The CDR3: CASSRQGVDNEQFF. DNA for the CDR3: TGTGCCAGCAGCCGACAGGGGGTCGACAATGAGCAGTTCTTC.

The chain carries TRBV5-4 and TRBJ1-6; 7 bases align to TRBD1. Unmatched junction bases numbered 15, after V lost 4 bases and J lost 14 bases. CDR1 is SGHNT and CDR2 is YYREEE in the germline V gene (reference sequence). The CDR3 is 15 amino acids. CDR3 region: CASSQKSGQDRSLHF. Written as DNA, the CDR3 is TGTGCCAGCAGCCAAAAAAGCGGACAGGATCGGTCCCTCCACTTT.

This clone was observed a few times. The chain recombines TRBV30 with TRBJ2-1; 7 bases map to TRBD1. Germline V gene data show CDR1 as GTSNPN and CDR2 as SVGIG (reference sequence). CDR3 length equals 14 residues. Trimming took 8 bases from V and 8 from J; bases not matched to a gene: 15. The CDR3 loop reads CARSRGPEVDEQFF. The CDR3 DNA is TGTGCCCGTTCAAGGGGGCCAGAGGTAGATGAGCAGTTCTTC.

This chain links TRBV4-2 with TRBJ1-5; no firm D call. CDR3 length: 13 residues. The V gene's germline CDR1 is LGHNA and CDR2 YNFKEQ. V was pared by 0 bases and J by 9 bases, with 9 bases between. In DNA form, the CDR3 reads TGTGCCAGCAGCCAAGATCGGGTCTCGCCCCAGCATTTT. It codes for CASSQDRVSPQHF.

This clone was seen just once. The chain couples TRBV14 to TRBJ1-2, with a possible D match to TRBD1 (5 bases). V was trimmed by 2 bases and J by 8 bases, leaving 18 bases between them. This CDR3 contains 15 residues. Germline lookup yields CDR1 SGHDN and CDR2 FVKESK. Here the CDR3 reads CASSQSGGGIRGYTF. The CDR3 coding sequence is TGTGCCAGCAGCCAATCTGGTGGGGGGATACGCGGCTACACCTTC.

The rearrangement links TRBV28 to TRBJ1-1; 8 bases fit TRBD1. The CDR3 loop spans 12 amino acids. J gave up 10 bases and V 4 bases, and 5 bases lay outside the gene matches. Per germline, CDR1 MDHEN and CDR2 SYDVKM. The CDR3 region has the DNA TGTGCCAGCAGTTACTGGACAGGGCGAGCTTTCTTT. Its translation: CASSYWTGRAFF.

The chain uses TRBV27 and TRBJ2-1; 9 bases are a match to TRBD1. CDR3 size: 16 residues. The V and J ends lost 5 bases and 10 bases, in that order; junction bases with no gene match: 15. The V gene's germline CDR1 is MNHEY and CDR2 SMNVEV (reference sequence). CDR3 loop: CASSPRPGTGKDEQFF. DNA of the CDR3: TGTGCCAGCAGTCCACGTCCCGGGACAGGGAAGGACGAGCAGTTCTTC.

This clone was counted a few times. In nucleotides, the CDR3 is TGTGCCAGCAGCTTAGTGGCAGGGGGAACTTATAATTCACCCCTCCACTTT. Protein product: CASSLVAGGTYNSPLHF. The J gene is TRBJ1-6, the V gene TRBV7-9; the match to TRBD1 covers 7 bases. Germline V gene lookup returns CDR1 SEHNR and CDR2 FQNEAQ (reference sequence). CDR3 size: 17 residues. V was clipped by 1 base and J by 4 bases; unmatched bases: 7.

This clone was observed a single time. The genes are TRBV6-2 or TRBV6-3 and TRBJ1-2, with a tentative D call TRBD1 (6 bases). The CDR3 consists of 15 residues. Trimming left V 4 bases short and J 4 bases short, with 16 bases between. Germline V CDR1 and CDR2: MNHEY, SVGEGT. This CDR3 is CASSSRGGESYGYTF. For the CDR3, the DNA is TGTGCCAGCAGTTCAAGGGGGGGGGAGAGCTATGGCTACACCTTC.

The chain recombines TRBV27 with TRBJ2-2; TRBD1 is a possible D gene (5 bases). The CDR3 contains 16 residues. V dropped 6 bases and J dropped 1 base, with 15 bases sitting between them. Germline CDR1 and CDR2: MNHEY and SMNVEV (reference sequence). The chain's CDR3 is CASRTKITGNTGELFF. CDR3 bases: TGTGCCAGCAGGACAAAGATTACAGGGAACACCGGGGAGCTGTTTTTT.

The CDR3 reads CASRIDGQGNTEAFF. The CDR3 region has the DNA TGCGCCAGCAGAATTGACGGACAGGGGAACACTGAAGCTTTCTTT. The genes are TRBV5-1 and TRBJ1-1, with TRBD1 matching over 8 bases. The length of the CDR3 is 15 residues. Trimming cost V 5 bases and J 1 base; bases outside gene matches: 7. Germline assignment: CDR1 SGHRS and CDR2 YFSETQ.

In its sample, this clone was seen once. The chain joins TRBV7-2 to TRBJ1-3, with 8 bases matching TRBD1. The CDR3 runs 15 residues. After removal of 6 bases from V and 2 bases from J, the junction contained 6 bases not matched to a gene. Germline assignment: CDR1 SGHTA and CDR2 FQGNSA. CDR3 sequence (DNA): TGTGCCAGCAGTTACGGACAGGGCACTGGAAACACCATATATTTT. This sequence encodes CASSYGQGTGNTIYF.

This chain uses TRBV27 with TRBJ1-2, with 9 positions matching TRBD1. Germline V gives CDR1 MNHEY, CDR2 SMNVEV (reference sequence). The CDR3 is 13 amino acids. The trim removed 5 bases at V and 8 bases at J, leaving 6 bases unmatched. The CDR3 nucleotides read TGTGCCAGCAGTCGACAACAGGGGGCGGGCTACACCTTC. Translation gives CASSRQQGAGYTF.

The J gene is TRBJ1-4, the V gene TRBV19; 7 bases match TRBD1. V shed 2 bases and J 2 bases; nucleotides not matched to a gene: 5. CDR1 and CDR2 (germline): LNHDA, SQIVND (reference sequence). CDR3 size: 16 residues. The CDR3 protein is CASSIPSDRTNEKLFF. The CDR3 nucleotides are TGTGCCAGTAGTATACCGTCGGACAGGACTAATGAAAAACTGTTTTTT.

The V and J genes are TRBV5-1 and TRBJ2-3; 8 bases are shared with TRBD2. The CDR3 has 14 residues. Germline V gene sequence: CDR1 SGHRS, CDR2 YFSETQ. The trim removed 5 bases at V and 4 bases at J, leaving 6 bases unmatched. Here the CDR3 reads CASRLAGLPDTQYF. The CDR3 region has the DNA TGCGCCAGCAGGTTAGCGGGACTACCAGATACGCAGTATTTT.

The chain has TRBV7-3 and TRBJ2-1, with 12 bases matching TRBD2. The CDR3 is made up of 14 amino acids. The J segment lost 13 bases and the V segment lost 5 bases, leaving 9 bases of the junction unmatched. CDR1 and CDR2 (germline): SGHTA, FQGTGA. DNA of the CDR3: TGTGCCAGCAGCCCTAACCCTAGCGGGGGGGCCCAGTTCTTC. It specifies CASSPNPSGGAQFF.